The 10 T cell receptor beta chains reported below all come from one sample, sequenced in a study of blood T cells in healthy people across ages. Primers used in a second PCR of about 7 to 12 cycles were a sample-barcoded 5' primer and a J-beta primer mix. TCRdb reanalysed the 5' RACE reads using MiXCR and keeps one entry per CDR3 protein. The sample includes about 1 million distinct CDR3 sequences, 20% to 25% of them seen just once. The data also belong to a second study, concerning T cells of mothers and their children.

Sequences were obtained from blood. The receptor source for this set is a girl aged 2-10 years in good health.

This clonotype was counted between two and nine times. The chain has TRBV2 and TRBJ2-7; D is possibly TRBD2 (6 bases). CDR3 length: 16 residues. V lost 6 bases and J lost 4, with 22 bases in between. CDR1 and CDR2 from the germline V gene are SNHLY and FYNNEI. The CDR3, as DNA: TGTGCCAGCAGGCTTTCTGAGGACGGAGGGAGATACGAGCAGTACTTC. It encodes CASRLSEDGGRYEQYF. Looking up the rest from reference TRBV2 and TRBJ2-7 gives the full variable domain: EPEVTQTPSHQVTQMGQEVILRCVPISNHLYFYWYRQILGQKVEFLVSFYNNEISEKSEIFDDQFSVERPDGSNFTLKIRSTKLEDSAMYFCASRLSEDGGRYEQYFGPGTRLTVT.

This clonotype was picked up a small number of times. The rearrangement joins TRBV29-1 to TRBJ1-4; D perhaps matches TRBD1 (6 bases). The germline CDR1 and CDR2 sequences are SQVTM and ANQGSEA. The V gene lost 6 bases and the J gene lost 4 bases, with 12 bases spanning the gap. This CDR3 comprises 13 residues. The CDR3 nucleotides read TGCAGCGTGGGACACCTATTTAATGAAAAACTGTTTTTT. Amino acids: CSVGHLFNEKLFF.

Here the CDR3 DNA reads TGTGCCAGCAGCTTCTTTCTGGGAGGCGAGCAGTACTTC. Its translation is CASSFFLGGEQYF. The gene calls are TRBV11-2 and TRBJ2-7, with D tentatively TRBD2 (6 bases). V was trimmed by 3 bases and J by 6 bases, leaving 12 bases between them. This CDR3 is built from 13 residues. Germline lookup yields CDR1 SGHAT and CDR2 FQNNGV. Filled out from reference TRBV11-2 and TRBJ2-7, the complete variable domain reads EAGVAQSPRYKIIEKRQSVAFWCNPISGHATLYWYQQILGQGPKLLIQFQNNGVVDDSQLPKDRFSAERLKGVDSTLKIQPAKLEDSAVYLCASSFFLGGEQYFGPGTRLTVT.

The V call is TRBV27, the J call TRBJ2-5; 8 nucleotides match TRBD1. The last part of the DNA fits TRBJ2-1 better; the J call may be wrong. This CDR3 region has 13 residues. Germline loops: CDR1 MNHEY, CDR2 SMNVEV (reference sequence). CDR3 region: CASSFNRGNEQFF. In nucleotides, the CDR3 is TGTGCCAGCAGTTTTAACAGGGGGAATGAGCAGTTCTTC.

This clonotype has more than one count but fewer than ten. This chain joins TRBV6-5 and TRBJ2-5, with 9 bases that match TRBD2. The CDR3 is 17 amino acids. The junction had 9 bases not matched to a gene; V was cut back by 2 bases and J by 2 bases. The germline gives CDR1 MNHEY, CDR2 SVGAGI. The CDR3 loop reads CASSYDSRSGGQETQYF. DNA of the CDR3: TGTGCCAGCAGTTACGACTCTCGAAGCGGGGGGCAAGAGACCCAGTACTTC.

In this sample, this clonotype turned up many times. The V and J genes are TRBV12-3 or TRBV12-4 and TRBJ2-2, with D hard to call. The V end lost 6 bases, the J end lost 2 bases, and 4 bases lay between the germline ends. The CDR3 contains 12 residues. This chain's CDR3 is CASSLNTGELFF. CDR3 in DNA: TGTGCCAGCAGCTTAAACACCGGGGAGCTGTTTTTT.

This clonotype was seen a handful of times. V usage is TRBV6-6 and J usage is TRBJ2-3; no reliable D call. Germline V CDR1 and CDR2: MNHNY, SVGAGI (reference sequence). The CDR3 sequence is 15 residues long. Between the trimmed V and J ends, which lost 2 bases and 1 base, there was a span of 10 bases. CDR3 residues: CASSYPEKGTDTQYF. The CDR3 nucleotides are TGTGCCAGCAGTTACCCAGAAAAAGGCACAGATACGCAGTATTTT.

This chain links TRBV20-1 with TRBJ2-7; unclear D gene. Germline assignment: CDR1 DFQATT and CDR2 SNEGSKA (reference sequence). V lost 3 bases and J 3 bases, leaving 12 bases between the germline ends. This CDR3 contains 13 residues. This CDR3 reads CSASSVSVYEQYF. The DNA for the CDR3 is TGCAGTGCTAGTAGTGTCTCAGTCTACGAGCAGTACTTC.

The chain combines TRBV28 with TRBJ2-3; a weak D match, TRBD2 (5 bases). Germline-derived CDR1 and CDR2 are MDHEN and SYDVKM. The CDR3 runs to 14 residues. Trimming cost V 7 bases and J 2 bases, with 13 bases left between them. The CDR3 sequence: CASNDRDYTDTQYF. CDR3 nucleotides: TGTGCCAGCAACGACCGAGACTACACAGATACGCAGTATTTT.

This clonotype was seen more than once but under ten times. The chain links TRBV28 to TRBJ2-4; D is undetermined. Germline V CDR1 and CDR2: MDHEN, SYDVKM. The CDR3 loop spans 16 amino acids. V gave up 6 bases and J gave up 0 bases, with 15 bases separating them. The CDR3 DNA follows: TGTGCCAGCAGACACTATGGCCCCCTAGCCAAAAACATTCAGTACTTC. It is translated as CASRHYGPLAKNIQYF.